This TCR beta chain was sequenced during a study of radiotherapy plus CTLA-4 blockade in lung cancer. In the study overall: Of the patients, 15% to 20% showed objective responses and roughly 34% attained disease control. Findings and limits, study-wide: The best predictor of response was reported to be early blood T cell clone dynamics, with interferon-beta.

About this clone: Antigen unknown.

This CDR3 spans 14 amino acids. CDR1 is SGHTA and CDR2 is FQGNSA in the germline V gene. Trimming cost V 5 bases and J 5 bases; bases outside gene matches: 6. It was focal radiation plus CTLA-4 blockade with ipilimumab that patients with chemo-refractory metastatic non-small-cell lung cancer received. Assay: immunoSEQ multiplex PCR; the TCRdb copy retains only in-frame clones and omits some. Of 62,000 or so clones listed, roughly 85% are singletons. This sequence was found in a human donor with non-small cell lung cancer who had a complete response to radiotherapy plus ipilimumab. The sequences come from peripheral blood, collected from a patient treated with radiotherapy plus ipilimumab. The chain joins TRBV7-2 to TRBJ2-5, with TRBD2 matching over 9 bases. CDR3 coding DNA: TGTGCCAGCAGCCGGGGCGGGGGGGAGGAGACCCAGTACTTC. Translated, it gives CASSRGGGEETQYF. The whole variable domain, filled in from reference TRBV7-2 and TRBJ2-5, reads GAGVSQSPSNKVTEKGKDVELRCDPISGHTALYWYRQSLGQGLEFLIYFQGNSAPDKSGLPSDRFSAERTGGSVSTLTIQRTQQEDSAVYLCASSRGGGEETQYFGPGTRLLVL.